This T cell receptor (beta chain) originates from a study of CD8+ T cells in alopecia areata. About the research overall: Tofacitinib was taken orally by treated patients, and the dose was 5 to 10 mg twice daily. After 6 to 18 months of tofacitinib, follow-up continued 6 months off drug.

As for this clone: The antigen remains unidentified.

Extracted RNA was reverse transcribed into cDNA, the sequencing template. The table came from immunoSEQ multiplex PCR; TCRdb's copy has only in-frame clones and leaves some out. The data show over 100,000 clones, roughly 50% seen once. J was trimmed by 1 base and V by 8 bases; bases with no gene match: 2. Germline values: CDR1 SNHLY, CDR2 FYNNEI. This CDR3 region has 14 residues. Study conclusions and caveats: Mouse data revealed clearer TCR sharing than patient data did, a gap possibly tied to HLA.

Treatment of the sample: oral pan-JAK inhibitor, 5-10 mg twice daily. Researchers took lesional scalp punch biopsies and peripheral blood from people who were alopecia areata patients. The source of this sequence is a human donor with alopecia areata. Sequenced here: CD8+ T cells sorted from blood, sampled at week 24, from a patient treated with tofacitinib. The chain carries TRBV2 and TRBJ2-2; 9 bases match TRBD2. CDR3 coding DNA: TGTGCCAGCGATAGCGGGGGGAACACCGGGGAGCTGTTTTTT. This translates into CASDSGGNTGELFF.